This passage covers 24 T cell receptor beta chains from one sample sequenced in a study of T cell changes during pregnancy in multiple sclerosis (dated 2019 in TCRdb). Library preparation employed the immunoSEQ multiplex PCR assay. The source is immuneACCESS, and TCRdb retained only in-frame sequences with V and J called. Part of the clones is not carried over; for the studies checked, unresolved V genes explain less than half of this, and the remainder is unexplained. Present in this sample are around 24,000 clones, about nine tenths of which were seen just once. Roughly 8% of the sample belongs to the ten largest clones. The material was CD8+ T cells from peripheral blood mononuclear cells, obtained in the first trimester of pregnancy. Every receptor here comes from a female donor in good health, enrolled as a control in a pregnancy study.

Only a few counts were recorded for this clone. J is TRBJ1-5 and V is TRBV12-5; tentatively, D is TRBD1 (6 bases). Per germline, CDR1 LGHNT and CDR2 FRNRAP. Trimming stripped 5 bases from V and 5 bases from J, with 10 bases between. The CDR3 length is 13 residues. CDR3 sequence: CASGQGTHQPQHF. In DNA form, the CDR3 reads TGTGCTAGTGGTCAGGGGACCCATCAGCCCCAGCATTTT.

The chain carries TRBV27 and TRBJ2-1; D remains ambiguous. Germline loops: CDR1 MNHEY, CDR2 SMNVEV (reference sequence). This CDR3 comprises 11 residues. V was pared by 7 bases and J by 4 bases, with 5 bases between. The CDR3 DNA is TGTGCCAGCACGCGTTACAATGAGCAGTTCTTC. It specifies CASTRYNEQFF.

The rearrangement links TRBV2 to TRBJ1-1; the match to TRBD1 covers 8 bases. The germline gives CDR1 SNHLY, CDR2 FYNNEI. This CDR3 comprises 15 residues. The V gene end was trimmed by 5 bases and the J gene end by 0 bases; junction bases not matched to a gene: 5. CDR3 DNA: TGTGCCAGCAGTCACATACAGGGGGTGAACACTGAAGCTTTCTTT. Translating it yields CASSHIQGVNTEAFF.

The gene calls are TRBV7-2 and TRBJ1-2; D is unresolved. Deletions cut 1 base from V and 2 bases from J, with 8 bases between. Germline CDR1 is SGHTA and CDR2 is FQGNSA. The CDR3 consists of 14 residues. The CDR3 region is CASSLGTANYGYTF. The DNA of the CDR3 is TGTGCCAGCAGCTTAGGGACTGCAAACTATGGCTACACCTTC.

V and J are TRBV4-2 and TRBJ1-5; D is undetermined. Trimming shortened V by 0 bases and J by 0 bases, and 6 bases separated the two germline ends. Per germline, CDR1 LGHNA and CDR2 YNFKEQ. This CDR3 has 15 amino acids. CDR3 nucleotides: TGTGCCAGCAGCCAAGAACAGTATAGCAATCAGCCCCAGCATTTT. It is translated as CASSQEQYSNQPQHF.

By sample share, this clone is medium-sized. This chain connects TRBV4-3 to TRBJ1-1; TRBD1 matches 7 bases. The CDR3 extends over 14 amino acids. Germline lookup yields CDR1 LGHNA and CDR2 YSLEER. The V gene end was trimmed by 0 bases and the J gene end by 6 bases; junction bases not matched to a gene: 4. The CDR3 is CASSQDTTGPEAFF. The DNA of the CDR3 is TGCGCCAGCAGCCAAGATACGACAGGGCCTGAAGCTTTCTTT.

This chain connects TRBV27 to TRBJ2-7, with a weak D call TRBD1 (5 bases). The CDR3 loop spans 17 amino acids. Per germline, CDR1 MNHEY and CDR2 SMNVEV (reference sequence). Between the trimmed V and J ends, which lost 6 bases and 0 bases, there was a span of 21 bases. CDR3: CASRVGAGTSDSYEQYF. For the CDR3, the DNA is TGTGCCAGCAGGGTAGGGGCCGGAACGTCTGACTCCTACGAGCAGTACTTC.

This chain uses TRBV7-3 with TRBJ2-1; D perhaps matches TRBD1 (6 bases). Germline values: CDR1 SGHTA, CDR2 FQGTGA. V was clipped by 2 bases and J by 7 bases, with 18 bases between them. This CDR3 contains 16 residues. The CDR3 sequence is CASSLGGRWGMNEQFF. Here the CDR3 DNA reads TGTGCCAGCAGCTTAGGGGGCAGGTGGGGTATGAATGAGCAGTTCTTC.

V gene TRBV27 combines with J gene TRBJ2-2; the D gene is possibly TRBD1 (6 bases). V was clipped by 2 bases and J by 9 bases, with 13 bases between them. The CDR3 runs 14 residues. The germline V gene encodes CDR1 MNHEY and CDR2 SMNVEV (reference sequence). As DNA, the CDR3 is TGTGCCAGCAGTTTAGGGGGCCCGTACCGGGAGCTGTTTTTT. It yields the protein CASSLGGPYRELFF.

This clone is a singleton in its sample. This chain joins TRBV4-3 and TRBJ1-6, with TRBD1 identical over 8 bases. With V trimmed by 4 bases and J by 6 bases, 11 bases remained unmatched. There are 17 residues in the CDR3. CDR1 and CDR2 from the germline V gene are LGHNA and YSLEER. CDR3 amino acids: CASSRSFQGAPNSPLHF. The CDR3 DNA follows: TGCGCCAGCAGCCGTTCCTTCCAGGGGGCTCCTAATTCACCCCTCCACTTT.

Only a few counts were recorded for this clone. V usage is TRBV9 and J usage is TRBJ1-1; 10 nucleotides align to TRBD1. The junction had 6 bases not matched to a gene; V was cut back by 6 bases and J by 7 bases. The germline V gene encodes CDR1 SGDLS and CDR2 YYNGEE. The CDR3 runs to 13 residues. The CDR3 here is CASTRTGGGEAFF. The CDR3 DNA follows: TGTGCCAGCACCCGGACAGGGGGTGGTGAAGCTTTCTTT.

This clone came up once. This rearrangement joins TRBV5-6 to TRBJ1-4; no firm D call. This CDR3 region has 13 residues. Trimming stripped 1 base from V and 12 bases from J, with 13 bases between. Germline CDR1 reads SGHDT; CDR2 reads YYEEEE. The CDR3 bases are TGTGCCAGCAGCTTGTCCCCTAAAGGAGAACTGTTTTTT. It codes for CASSLSPKGELFF.

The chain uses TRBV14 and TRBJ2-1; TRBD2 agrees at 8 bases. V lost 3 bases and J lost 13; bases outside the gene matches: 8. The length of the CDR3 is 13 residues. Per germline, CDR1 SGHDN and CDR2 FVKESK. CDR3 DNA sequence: TGTGCCAGCAGCCATCCGACTAGCGAGTTTCAGTTCTTC. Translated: CASSHPTSEFQFF.

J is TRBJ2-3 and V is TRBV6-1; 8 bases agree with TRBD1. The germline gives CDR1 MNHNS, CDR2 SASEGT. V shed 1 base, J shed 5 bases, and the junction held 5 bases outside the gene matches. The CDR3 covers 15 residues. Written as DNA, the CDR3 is TGTGCCAGCAGTGAAGGGACAGGGAGTATAGATACGCAGTATTTT. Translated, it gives CASSEGTGSIDTQYF.

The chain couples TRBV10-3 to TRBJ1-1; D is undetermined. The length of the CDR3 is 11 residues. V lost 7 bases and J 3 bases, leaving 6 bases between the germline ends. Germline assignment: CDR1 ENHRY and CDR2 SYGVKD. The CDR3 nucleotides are TGTGCCATCAAAAGCGACACTGAAGCTTTCTTT. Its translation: CAIKSDTEAFF.

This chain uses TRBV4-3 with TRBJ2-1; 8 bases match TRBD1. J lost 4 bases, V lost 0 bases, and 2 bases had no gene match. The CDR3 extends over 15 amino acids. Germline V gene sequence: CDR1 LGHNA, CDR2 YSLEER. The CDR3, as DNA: TGCGCCAGCAGCCAAGATCGGACAGGGTACAATGAGCAGTTCTTC. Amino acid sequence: CASSQDRTGYNEQFF.

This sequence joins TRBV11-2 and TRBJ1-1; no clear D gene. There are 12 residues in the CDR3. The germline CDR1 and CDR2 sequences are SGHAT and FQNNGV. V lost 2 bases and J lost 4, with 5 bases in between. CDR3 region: CASSLILTEAFF. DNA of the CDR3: TGTGCCAGCAGCTTAATTCTCACTGAAGCTTTCTTT.

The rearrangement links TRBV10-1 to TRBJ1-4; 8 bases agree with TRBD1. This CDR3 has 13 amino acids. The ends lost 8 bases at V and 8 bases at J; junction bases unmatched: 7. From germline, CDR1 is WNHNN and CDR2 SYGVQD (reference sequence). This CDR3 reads CASPRTGKEKLFF. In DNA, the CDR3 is TGCGCCAGCCCGAGGACAGGGAAGGAAAAACTGTTTTTT.

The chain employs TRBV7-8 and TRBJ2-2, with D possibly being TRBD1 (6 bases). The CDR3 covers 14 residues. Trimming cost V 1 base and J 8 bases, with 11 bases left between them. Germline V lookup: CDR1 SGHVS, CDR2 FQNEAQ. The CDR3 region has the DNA TGTGCCAGCAGCTTAGTAGTAGGGGGAGGGGAGCTGTTTTTT. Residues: CASSLVVGGGELFF.

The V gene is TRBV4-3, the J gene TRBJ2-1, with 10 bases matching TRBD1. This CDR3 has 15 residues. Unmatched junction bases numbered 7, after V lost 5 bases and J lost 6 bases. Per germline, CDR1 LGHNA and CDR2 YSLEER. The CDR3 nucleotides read TGCGCCAGCAGCTCCCGACAGGGGGCTCTCAATGAGCAGTTCTTC. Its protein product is CASSSRQGALNEQFF.

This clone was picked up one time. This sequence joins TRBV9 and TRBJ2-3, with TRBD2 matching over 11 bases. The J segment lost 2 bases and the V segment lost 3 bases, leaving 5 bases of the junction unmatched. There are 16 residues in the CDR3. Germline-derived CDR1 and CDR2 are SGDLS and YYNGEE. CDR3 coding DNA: TGTGCCAGCAGCGGGGGGACTAGCGGATACACAGATACGCAGTATTTT. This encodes CASSGGTSGYTDTQYF.

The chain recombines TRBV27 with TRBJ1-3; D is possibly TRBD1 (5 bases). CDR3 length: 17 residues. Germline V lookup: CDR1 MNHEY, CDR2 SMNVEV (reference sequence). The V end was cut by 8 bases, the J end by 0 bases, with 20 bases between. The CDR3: CASRRLGGSSSGNTIYF. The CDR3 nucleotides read TGTGCCAGCCGCCGTTTGGGGGGGAGCAGCTCTGGAAACACCATATATTTT.

The CDR3 sequence: CASSSPGDTNQPQHF. The CDR3 DNA sequence: TGTGCCAGCAGCTCCCCGGGGGATACCAATCAGCCCCAGCATTTT. The rearrangement joins TRBV7-9 to TRBJ1-5; perhaps TRBD1 as D (5 bases). Per the germline V gene, CDR1 is SEHNR and CDR2 is FQNEAQ (reference sequence). Trimming took off 4 bases at V and 3 bases at J, with 13 bases between the two ends. CDR3 length: 15 residues.

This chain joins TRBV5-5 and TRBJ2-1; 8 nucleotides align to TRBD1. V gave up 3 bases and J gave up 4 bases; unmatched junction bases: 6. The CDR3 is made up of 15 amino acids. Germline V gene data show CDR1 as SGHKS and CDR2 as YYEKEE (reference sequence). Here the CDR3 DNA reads TGTGCCAGCAGCTCCTGGGACAGGAGTTACAATGAGCAGTTCTTC. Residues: CASSSWDRSYNEQFF.